The 10 T cell receptor beta chains below all came from one sample that was sequenced in a study of T cell responses to AZD1222 COVID-19 vaccine. Generated by immunoSEQ multiplex PCR, the TCRdb table keeps only in-frame clones and is missing some. This sample has about 150,000 clones, with approximately 90% found just once. Sequences were derived from peripheral blood, sampled 28 days after the second AZD1222 dose. These receptors came from an adult who received the AZD1222 COVID-19 vaccine.

The chain employs TRBV3-1 (or the pseudogene TRBV3-2) and TRBJ2-3, with TRBD2 identical over 7 bases. Trimming cost V 1 base and J 4 bases; bases outside gene matches: 11. The germline V gene has CDR1 LGHDT and CDR2 YNNKEL (reference sequence). The CDR3 is 17 amino acids. The CDR3 DNA follows: TGTGCCAGCAGCCAAGGGTTTGCGGGAGCTTTCGCAGATACGCAGTATTTT. Encoded protein: CASSQGFAGAFADTQYF.

The chain recombines TRBV27 with TRBJ1-1, with D tentatively TRBD1 (5 bases). The germline V gene encodes CDR1 MNHEY and CDR2 SMNVEV (reference sequence). The CDR3 loop spans 14 amino acids. Trimming took off 3 bases at V and 2 bases at J, with 10 bases between the two ends. The CDR3 bases are TGTGCCAGCAGTTTTAGGGGTGAAAACACTGAAGCTTTCTTT. It translates to CASSFRGENTEAFF.

The rearrangement joins TRBV9 to TRBJ1-6, with TRBD1 matching over 11 bases. There are 15 residues in the CDR3. V lost 4 bases to trimming and J lost 7 bases; unmatched junction nucleotides: 4. Germline loops: CDR1 SGDLS, CDR2 YYNGEE. CDR3 region: CASSSRDRGNSPLHF. In nucleotides, the CDR3 is TGTGCCAGCAGCTCACGGGACAGGGGGAATTCACCCCTCCACTTT.

This chain joins TRBV18 and TRBJ1-5; 7 bases agree with TRBD1. The V and J ends lost 8 bases and 2 bases, in that order; junction bases with no gene match: 9. The CDR3 spans 15 residues. Germline V gene lookup returns CDR1 KGHSH and CDR2 LQKENI. The chain's CDR3 is CASTNPGTGNQPQHF. The CDR3 nucleotides are TGTGCCAGCACAAACCCTGGGACAGGCAATCAGCCCCAGCATTTT.

V and J are TRBV27 and TRBJ1-3; the match to TRBD1 covers 8 bases. The CDR3 loop spans 14 amino acids. The J segment lost 2 bases and the V segment lost 6 bases, leaving 3 bases of the junction unmatched. Germline V gene sequence: CDR1 MNHEY, CDR2 SMNVEV (reference sequence). CDR3 protein: CASRAGGTGNTIYF. For the CDR3, the DNA is TGTGCCAGCAGGGCAGGGGGCACTGGAAACACCATATATTTT.

This sequence joins TRBV30 and TRBJ2-2; 8 positions agree with TRBD1. Trimming took 1 base from V and 5 from J; bases not matched to a gene: 3. This CDR3 is 14 amino acids long. Per germline, CDR1 GTSNPN and CDR2 SVGIG (reference sequence). CDR3 in amino acids: CAWSAQGATGELFF. The CDR3 DNA reads as TGTGCCTGGAGTGCCCAGGGGGCAACCGGGGAGCTGTTTTTT.

V usage is TRBV10-3 and J usage is TRBJ1-1, with D possibly TRBD1 on 5 matching bases. V dropped 6 bases and J dropped 8 bases, with 16 bases sitting between them. CDR1 ENHRY and CDR2 SYGVKD come from the germline V gene. This CDR3 region has 13 residues. CDR3 protein: CAIRDGGVKEAFF. For the CDR3, the DNA is TGTGCCATCAGGGACGGAGGGGTCAAGGAAGCTTTCTTT.

The rearrangement links TRBV15 to TRBJ1-1; possible D gene TRBD1, 5 bases. V gave up 3 bases and J gave up 7 bases, with 9 bases separating them. This CDR3 spans 12 amino acids. The germline CDR1 and CDR2 sequences are LNHNV and YYDKDF (reference sequence). Here the CDR3 DNA reads TGTGCCACCAGCAGCCGGGACGGTGAAGCTTTCTTT. Its translation is CATSSRDGEAFF.

The V and J genes are TRBV7-2 and TRBJ1-2; D gene ambiguous. Germline V lookup: CDR1 SGHTA, CDR2 FQGNSA. Trimming stripped 5 bases from V and 7 bases from J, with 17 bases between. This CDR3 region has 14 residues. The CDR3 spells CASSQPLKGGGYTF. CDR3 nucleotides: TGTGCCAGCAGCCAGCCCCTAAAGGGTGGTGGCTACACCTTC.

V gene TRBV6-4 combines with J gene TRBJ2-1; possibly TRBD1 for D (5 bases). The V end was cut by 6 bases, the J end by 8 bases, with 14 bases between. CDR1 and CDR2 from the germline V gene are MRHNA and SNTAGT. CDR3 size: 13 residues. Written as DNA, the CDR3 is TGTGCCAGCAGCCTCGACAGTCGGGATGAGCAGTTCTTC. Its protein product is CASSLDSRDEQFF.